Here is one T cell receptor (beta chain) with its context. What it binds is not known. These data belong to a study of blood T cells in healthy people across ages. Study results and caveats: The percentage of naive T cells correlated strongly with TCR beta diversity.

The authors ran a second PCR of 7 to 11 cycles using a sample-barcoded 5' primer and a J-beta primer mix. TCRdb processed the 5' RACE reads anew with MiXCR; each CDR3 protein has one entry. The data contain 800,000 or so distinct CDR3 sequences, 35% to 60% of them singletons. The length of the CDR3 is 14 residues. Germline V gene lookup returns CDR1 SNHLY and CDR2 FYNNEI. Trimming stripped 5 bases from V and 8 bases from J, with 16 bases between. J is TRBJ2-1 and V is TRBV2; D tentatively reads TRBD1 or TRBD2 (5 bases each). This TCR derives from a man older than 75 in good health. Specimen: blood. For the CDR3, the DNA is TGTGCCAGCAGTTCTGACATAGGGGACCATGAGCAGTTCTTC. Its translation: CASSSDIGDHEQFF.